Each of the 11 T cell receptor beta chains below was sequenced from the same sample in a study of neoadjuvant anti-PD-1 for oral cavity cancer. Only in-frame clones appear in the TCRdb table, and some are missing; sequencing was by immunoSEQ multiplex PCR. Among 30,000 to 40,000 clones listed, approximately 87% were seen once. Specimen: PBMCs, collected before nivolumab (anti-PD-1) treatment. Receptors originate from a person between 35 and 79 years old with oral cavity squamous cell carcinoma.

The chain carries TRBV7-8 and TRBJ2-1; D is possibly TRBD2 (7 bases). V lost 5 bases, J lost 2 bases, and 16 bases lay in between. The CDR3 covers 16 residues. Germline V lookup: CDR1 SGHVS, CDR2 FQNEAQ. The CDR3 nucleotides read TGTGCCAGCAGCATAGGGGGGGACACGGCCTACAATGAGCAGTTCTTC. This translates into CASSIGGDTAYNEQFF. Full variable domain (rest looked up from reference TRBV7-8 and TRBJ2-1): GAGVSQSPRYKVAKRGQDVALRCDPISGHVSLFWYQQALGQGPEFLTYFQNEAQLDKSGLPSDRFFAERPEGSVSTLKIQRTQQEDSAVYLCASSIGGDTAYNEQFFGPGTRLTVL.

The chain has TRBV10-3 and TRBJ1-1, with D possibly matching TRBD1 (6 bases). CDR1 and CDR2 from the germline V gene are ENHRY and SYGVKD. V dropped 5 bases and J dropped 2 bases, with 12 bases sitting between them. The CDR3 is 14 amino acids. CDR3 residues: CAISPQGFNTEAFF. The CDR3 DNA is TGTGCCATCAGTCCACAGGGTTTTAACACTGAAGCTTTCTTT.

In this sample, this clone turned up a few times. The chain has TRBV9 and TRBJ2-1; D gene unclear. CDR1 SGDLS and CDR2 YYNGEE come from the germline V gene. V was pared by 4 bases and J by 0 bases, with 17 bases between. The length of the CDR3 is 17 residues. CDR3 sequence reads: CASSPPSSTSSYNEQFF. In DNA form, the CDR3 reads TGTGCCAGCAGCCCGCCCTCAAGTACAAGCTCCTACAATGAGCAGTTCTTC. The full variable domain, in which reference TRBV9 and TRBJ2-1 provide the parts outside the CDR3, is DSGVTQTPKHLITATGQRVTLRCSPRSGDLSVYWYQQSLDQGLQFLIQYYNGEERAKGNILERFSAQQFPDLHSELNLSSLELGDSALYFCASSPPSSTSSYNEQFFGPGTRLTVL.

This clone turned up a few times. The chain links TRBV29-1 to TRBJ2-3; 9 bases fit TRBD2. Germline trimming cut 3 bases from V and 3 bases from J; bases unmatched to any gene: 4. This CDR3 spans 14 amino acids. Germline V gene sequence: CDR1 SQVTM, CDR2 ANQGSEA. CDR3 region: CSVDGGGVTDTQYF. CDR3 in DNA: TGCAGCGTTGATGGCGGGGGGGTAACAGATACGCAGTATTTT.

V usage is TRBV19 and J usage is TRBJ2-7; TRBD2 matches 7 bases. CDR1 is LNHDA and CDR2 is SQIVND in the germline V gene (reference sequence). The CDR3 spans 13 residues. Germline trimming cut 5 bases from V and 3 bases from J; bases unmatched to any gene: 4. The CDR3 coding sequence is TGTGCCAGTAGTTCTAGCGGTTACTACGAGCAGTACTTC. It translates to CASSSSGYYEQYF.

V gene TRBV5-1 combines with J gene TRBJ2-1; maybe TRBD1 (8 bases). The CDR3 sequence is 14 residues long. V dropped 3 bases and J dropped 6 bases, with 13 bases sitting between them. Germline CDR1 is SGHRS and CDR2 is YFSETQ. CDR3 sequence reads: CASSWTGRGNEQFF. The CDR3 bases are TGCGCCAGCAGCTGGACAGGGAGGGGCAATGAGCAGTTCTTC.

The chain combines TRBV5-8 with TRBJ1-3, with D uncertain. V shed 2 bases and J shed 2 bases, with 8 bases lying between them. The CDR3 runs 14 residues. Germline assignment: CDR1 SGHTS and CDR2 YDEGEE. CDR3 sequence reads: CASSFRVAGNTIYF. As DNA, the CDR3 is TGTGCCAGCAGCTTCCGGGTAGCTGGAAACACCATATATTTT.

The chain is built from TRBV7-8 and TRBJ1-5; 10 positions match TRBD1. CDR1 is SGHVS and CDR2 is FQNEAQ in the germline V gene. The CDR3 is made up of 15 amino acids. V lost 1 base and J lost 7; bases outside the gene matches: 4. The CDR3 coding sequence is TGTGCCAGCAGCTTAGGACAGGGGGCAGGCCAGCCCCAGCATTTT. Its protein product is CASSLGQGAGQPQHF.

V gene TRBV29-1 combines with J gene TRBJ1-1; 8 positions agree with TRBD1. Trimming at V came to 4 bases and at J to 6 bases, leaving 1 base not matched to a gene. Per germline, CDR1 SQVTM and CDR2 ANQGSEA. The CDR3 covers 11 residues. The CDR3 bases are TGCAGCGTTGTACAGGGGGCTGAAGCTTTCTTT. Translated, it gives CSVVQGAEAFF.

This clone was observed a single time. This chain connects TRBV10-3 to TRBJ2-1, with D perhaps TRBD2 (6 bases). V was clipped by 4 bases and J by 5 bases, with 21 bases between them. Germline loops: CDR1 ENHRY, CDR2 SYGVKD. This CDR3 spans 17 amino acids. The CDR3 DNA is TGTGCCATCAGTGTGATCGGGGGTTCTTGGGCTAACAATGAGCAGTTCTTC. Translating gives CAISVIGGSWANNEQFF.

This sequence joins TRBV10-1 and TRBJ1-4; TRBD1 aligns across 10 bases. V lost 7 bases, J lost 7 bases, and 3 bases stayed unmatched. The CDR3 has 13 residues. CDR1 is WNHNN and CDR2 is SYGVQD in the germline V gene (reference sequence). The CDR3: CASNRDRGEKLFF. For the CDR3, the DNA is TGCGCCAGCAATCGGGACAGGGGTGAAAAACTGTTTTTT.